Listed below are T cell receptor beta chains from one sample, sequenced in a study of blood T cell repertoires in COVID-19. Profiling relied on immunoSEQ multiplex PCR, and the TCRdb table lists in-frame clones only, not all of them. The repertoire holds 200,000 to 300,000 clones, 70% to 85% seen once, with roughly a tenth in the top ten. Sequencing was done on a sample of peripheral blood. The receptors derive from a woman at least 80 years old with acute or convalescent COVID-19. Each CDR3 is given with its conserved first and last residue. The order of the fields is D gene, clone size, J gene, V gene, CDR3 DNA, CDR3 protein. The D gene is left open where the match is weak. A clone size is listed for some rows: how often the clone was seen (once, few, many), or a class if it is expanded.

d_call: TRBD1; clone_size: -; j_call: TRBJ2-1; v_call: TRBV6-1; cdr3_nt: TGTGCCAGCAGTGAACGGACAGGGGGCAAGGATGAGCAGTTCTTC; cdr3_aa: CASSERTGGKDEQFF
d_call: TRBD1; clone_size: few; j_call: TRBJ1-2; v_call: TRBV18; cdr3_nt: TGTGCCAGCTCACCTTTGGTTCCGGACAGGGCAGTAATAGACTATGGCTACACCTTC; cdr3_aa: CASSPLVPDRAVIDYGYTF
d_call: -; clone_size: once; j_call: TRBJ1-2; v_call: TRBV18; cdr3_nt: TGTGCCAGCTCACCGTCGGACTATGGCTACACCTTC; cdr3_aa: CASSPSDYGYTF
d_call: TRBD1; clone_size: -; j_call: TRBJ1-1; v_call: TRBV2; cdr3_nt: TGTGCCAGCAGGGGGGACAGCCCCGAAGCTTTCTTT; cdr3_aa: CASRGDSPEAFF
d_call: -; clone_size: -; j_call: TRBJ1-2; v_call: TRBV2; cdr3_nt: TGTGCCAGCAGCCAAGGGGGGGTCGGAAACTATGGCTACACCTTC; cdr3_aa: CASSQGGVGNYGYTF
d_call: TRBD1; clone_size: once; j_call: TRBJ1-4; v_call: TRBV27; cdr3_nt: TGTGCCAGCAGGAAAACGGGACAGCAGTGGGCGGATGAAAAACTGTTTTTT; cdr3_aa: CASRKTGQQWADEKLFF
d_call: -; clone_size: once; j_call: TRBJ2-7; v_call: TRBV18; cdr3_nt: TGTGCCAGCTCACCAGAGGCAGGAGGGCGGTACGAGCAGTACTTC; cdr3_aa: CASSPEAGGRYEQYF
d_call: -; clone_size: -; j_call: TRBJ1-1; v_call: TRBV5-1; cdr3_nt: TGCGCCAGCAGCGTCTCGGGTCCACCGGCGGAAGCTTTCTTT; cdr3_aa: CASSVSGPPAEAFF
d_call: TRBD1; clone_size: -; j_call: TRBJ2-5; v_call: TRBV5-1; cdr3_nt: TGCGCCAGCAGCGTGACAGGGGGCGCAGAGACCCAGTACTTC; cdr3_aa: CASSVTGGAETQYF
d_call: -; clone_size: -; j_call: TRBJ1-4; v_call: TRBV10-3; cdr3_nt: TGTGCCATCAGTGAGTCCGGGGGGAATGAAAAACTGTTTTTT; cdr3_aa: CAISESGGNEKLFF
d_call: TRBD1; clone_size: -; j_call: TRBJ1-3; v_call: TRBV19; cdr3_nt: TGTGCCAGTAGTCCTACCGGGACAGGGTTTGGAAACACCATATATTTT; cdr3_aa: CASSPTGTGFGNTIYF
d_call: -; clone_size: -; j_call: TRBJ1-3; v_call: TRBV28; cdr3_nt: TGTGCCAGCAGTTTATTGGACAGATACTCTGGAAACACCATATATTTT; cdr3_aa: CASSLLDRYSGNTIYF
d_call: -; clone_size: once; j_call: TRBJ1-4; v_call: TRBV30; cdr3_nt: TGTGCCTGGACTAAGACAGCTAATGAAAAACTGTTTTTT; cdr3_aa: CAWTKTANEKLFF
d_call: -; clone_size: -; j_call: TRBJ2-1; v_call: TRBV11-2; cdr3_nt: TGTGCCAGCAACCTGGGTGGCGGGGGCCCCTTAGGAGAGCAGTTCTTC; cdr3_aa: CASNLGGGGPLGEQFF
d_call: TRBD1; clone_size: once; j_call: TRBJ2-3; v_call: TRBV28; cdr3_nt: TGTGCCAGCACTTTGACAGGGGTTAGCACAGATACGCAGTATTTT; cdr3_aa: CASTLTGVSTDTQYF
d_call: -; clone_size: -; j_call: TRBJ2-7; v_call: TRBV28; cdr3_nt: TGTGCCAGCAGTTTAGATCAGGGGTGGGGCGAGCAGTACTTC; cdr3_aa: CASSLDQGWGEQYF
d_call: -; clone_size: -; j_call: TRBJ1-4; v_call: TRBV28; cdr3_nt: TGTGCCAGCAGTTGGACCAGGGATGAAAAACTGTTTTTT; cdr3_aa: CASSWTRDEKLFF
d_call: TRBD1; clone_size: -; j_call: TRBJ1-5; v_call: TRBV7-8; cdr3_nt: TGTGCCAGCAGCATCCTCGGGGCGGGACAGCCGAATCAGCCCCAGCATTTT; cdr3_aa: CASSILGAGQPNQPQHF
d_call: TRBD1; clone_size: -; j_call: TRBJ2-1; v_call: TRBV5-1; cdr3_nt: TGCGCCAGCAGCTCCGGGACAGGGGGCGGGGATGAGCAGTTCTTC; cdr3_aa: CASSSGTGGGDEQFF
d_call: -; clone_size: -; j_call: TRBJ2-5; v_call: TRBV7-9; cdr3_nt: TGTGCCGCGGGCAGGGGAAGTGAGACCCAGTACTTC; cdr3_aa: CAAGRGSETQYF
d_call: TRBD1; clone_size: few; j_call: TRBJ1-4; v_call: TRBV9; cdr3_nt: TGTGCCAGCAGCACAAGACAGGGGGTTAATGAAAAACTGTTTTTT; cdr3_aa: CASSTRQGVNEKLFF
d_call: -; clone_size: once; j_call: TRBJ1-5; v_call: TRBV18; cdr3_nt: TGTGCCAGCTCACCAACAATGGGGGGTCAGCCCCAGCATTTT; cdr3_aa: CASSPTMGGQPQHF
d_call: TRBD1; clone_size: -; j_call: TRBJ1-6; v_call: TRBV7-2; cdr3_nt: TGTGCCAGCAGCTTATATACAGGACAGGGGTATAATTCACCCCTCCACTTT; cdr3_aa: CASSLYTGQGYNSPLHF
d_call: -; clone_size: -; j_call: TRBJ1-6; v_call: TRBV6-5; cdr3_nt: TGTGCCAGCGCATCACAGGGATCTGATAATTCACCCCTCCACTTT; cdr3_aa: CASASQGSDNSPLHF
d_call: -; clone_size: -; j_call: TRBJ1-1; v_call: TRBV28; cdr3_nt: TGTGCCAGCAGTTTATCGGGGGGTACTGAAGCTTTCTTT; cdr3_aa: CASSLSGGTEAFF
d_call: -; clone_size: few; j_call: TRBJ1-1; v_call: TRBV5-1; cdr3_nt: TGCGCCAGCAGCTTGGCCCTTGGGCGGGCTTACACTGAAGCTTTCTTT; cdr3_aa: CASSLALGRAYTEAFF
d_call: -; clone_size: medium-sized; j_call: TRBJ1-1; v_call: TRBV21-1; cdr3_nt: TGTGCCAGCAGCAAAGGAAGCGGATCGAGGCCTGAAGCTTTCTTT; cdr3_aa: CASSKGSGSRPEAFF
d_call: -; clone_size: -; j_call: TRBJ2-1; v_call: TRBV7-9; cdr3_nt: TGTGCCAGCAGCTTAAGCGGGGGGGGACAGGGATTCTTC; cdr3_aa: CASSLSGGGQGFF
d_call: TRBD2; clone_size: -; j_call: TRBJ2-5; v_call: TRBV2; cdr3_nt: TGTGCCAGAACCCGGGGGGAACCCCGGGAGACCCAGTACTTC; cdr3_aa: CARTRGEPRETQYF
d_call: TRBD1; clone_size: -; j_call: TRBJ1-2; v_call: TRBV19; cdr3_nt: TGTGCCAGTACCACGACAGGGCTGGTAGGTGGCTACACCTTC; cdr3_aa: CASTTTGLVGGYTF
d_call: TRBD2; clone_size: -; j_call: TRBJ2-1; v_call: TRBV18; cdr3_nt: TGTGCCAGCTCACGAGTAATAGCGGGGAATTACAATGAGCAGTTCTTC; cdr3_aa: CASSRVIAGNYNEQFF
d_call: -; clone_size: -; j_call: TRBJ2-7; v_call: TRBV6-6; cdr3_nt: TGTGCCAGCAGTCCCGGCGTATTGGACTTCCTCTACGAGCAGTACTTC; cdr3_aa: CASSPGVLDFLYEQYF
d_call: -; clone_size: few; j_call: TRBJ1-6; v_call: TRBV18; cdr3_nt: TGTGCCAGCTCACCCTTAGGGGTAGAGAATTCACCCCTCCACTTT; cdr3_aa: CASSPLGVENSPLHF
d_call: -; clone_size: few; j_call: TRBJ1-6; v_call: TRBV19; cdr3_nt: TGTGCCAGTAGTCCCAAGACCCGGAGCTCCTATAATTCACCCCTCCACTTT; cdr3_aa: CASSPKTRSSYNSPLHF
d_call: -; clone_size: -; j_call: TRBJ2-1; v_call: TRBV27; cdr3_nt: TGTGCCAGCAGTTTATACCGCGGCAATGAGCAGTTCTTC; cdr3_aa: CASSLYRGNEQFF
d_call: -; clone_size: few; j_call: TRBJ1-1; v_call: TRBV30; cdr3_nt: TGTGCCTGGAGTAAACAGGGGAACACTGAAGCTTTCTTT; cdr3_aa: CAWSKQGNTEAFF
d_call: TRBD2; clone_size: -; j_call: TRBJ2-1; v_call: TRBV10-2; cdr3_nt: TGCGCCAGCAGCCCTAGGACTAGCGGGGGTTTCAATGAGCAGTTCTTC; cdr3_aa: CASSPRTSGGFNEQFF
d_call: TRBD1; clone_size: -; j_call: TRBJ1-1; v_call: TRBV6-5; cdr3_nt: TGTGCCAGCCAGACAGGGTACATGAACACTGAAGCTTTCTTT; cdr3_aa: CASQTGYMNTEAFF
d_call: TRBD1; clone_size: -; j_call: TRBJ2-5; v_call: TRBV5-6; cdr3_nt: TGTGCCAGCAGCCTCCCCGGGACAGCTGAAGAGACCCAGTACTTC; cdr3_aa: CASSLPGTAEETQYF
d_call: -; clone_size: -; j_call: TRBJ2-2; v_call: TRBV9; cdr3_nt: TGTGCCAGCAGCTCCGAGTTCGGCGGGGAGCTGTTTTTT; cdr3_aa: CASSSEFGGELFF
d_call: -; clone_size: -; j_call: TRBJ1-4; v_call: TRBV11-2; cdr3_nt: TGTGCCAGCAGCCATGGGGGCCGTCCCGGCGAAAAACTGTTTTTT; cdr3_aa: CASSHGGRPGEKLFF
d_call: TRBD1; clone_size: -; j_call: TRBJ1-5; v_call: TRBV19; cdr3_nt: TGTGCCAGCCTTTTAACCGGGACAGGTTTTAGCAATCAGCCCCAGCATTTT; cdr3_aa: CASLLTGTGFSNQPQHF
d_call: TRBD2; clone_size: -; j_call: TRBJ2-1; v_call: TRBV29-1; cdr3_nt: TGCAGCGGCCTAAGCGGGGGGGCTTACAATGAGCAGTTCTTC; cdr3_aa: CSGLSGGAYNEQFF
d_call: -; clone_size: -; j_call: TRBJ2-2; v_call: TRBV6-6; cdr3_nt: TGTGCCAGCAGTTACTTGACAGGAATCGGGGAGCTGTTTTTT; cdr3_aa: CASSYLTGIGELFF
d_call: TRBD1; clone_size: -; j_call: TRBJ1-6; v_call: TRBV10-1; cdr3_nt: TGCGCCAGCAGAGCCCTACCGGGACAGGGTAATTCACCCCTCCACTTT; cdr3_aa: CASRALPGQGNSPLHF
d_call: TRBD1; clone_size: -; j_call: TRBJ1-5; v_call: TRBV28; cdr3_nt: TGTGCCAGCGGGGGACAGGTTGGGAATCAGCCCCAGCATTTT; cdr3_aa: CASGGQVGNQPQHF
d_call: -; clone_size: few; j_call: TRBJ2-7; v_call: TRBV5-1; cdr3_nt: TGCGCCAGCAGCCCCCGGGACATCACCTACGAGCAGTACTTC; cdr3_aa: CASSPRDITYEQYF
d_call: TRBD1; clone_size: -; j_call: TRBJ2-1; v_call: TRBV5-4; cdr3_nt: TGTGCCAGCAGCCAGGGGGTCAGGAATGAGCAGTTCTTC; cdr3_aa: CASSQGVRNEQFF
d_call: -; clone_size: -; j_call: TRBJ1-3; v_call: TRBV4-1; cdr3_nt: TGCGCCAGCAGCCAAAAGCAGGGCTCTGGAAACACCATATATTTT; cdr3_aa: CASSQKQGSGNTIYF
d_call: TRBD1; clone_size: -; j_call: TRBJ1-2; v_call: TRBV29-1; cdr3_nt: TGCAGCGTTGAAGAAGGCAGGGGGCTTGGCTACACCTTC; cdr3_aa: CSVEEGRGLGYTF
d_call: TRBD2; clone_size: -; j_call: TRBJ2-3; v_call: TRBV9; cdr3_nt: TGTGCCAGCAGCGTAAGAAGCGGGGGGGTCCTTGTAGTACGCACAGATACGCAGTATTTT; cdr3_aa: CASSVRSGGVLVVRTDTQYF
d_call: TRBD1; clone_size: -; j_call: TRBJ2-7; v_call: TRBV6-6; cdr3_nt: TGTGCCAGCAGTTACTCGGGGACAGCCTACGAGCAGTACTTC; cdr3_aa: CASSYSGTAYEQYF
d_call: -; clone_size: -; j_call: TRBJ1-1; v_call: TRBV28; cdr3_nt: TGTGCCACCGTCCTTCCGGCGGCTGAAGCTTTCTTT; cdr3_aa: CATVLPAAEAFF
d_call: -; clone_size: -; j_call: TRBJ2-7; v_call: TRBV18; cdr3_nt: TGTGCCAGCTCACGCTATACCGACACCTACGAGCAGTACTTC; cdr3_aa: CASSRYTDTYEQYF
d_call: -; clone_size: -; j_call: TRBJ1-1; v_call: TRBV28; cdr3_nt: TGTGCCAGCAGTCAAGACCGGGACACTGGAAACACTGAAGCTTTCTTT; cdr3_aa: CASSQDRDTGNTEAFF